One sample yielded the 19 T cell receptor beta chains listed below, sequenced in a study of blood T cell repertoires in COVID-19. Produced via immunoSEQ multiplex PCR; TCRdb's table is partial and in-frame only. The sample carries some 220,000 clones, 85% recorded once. The specimen sequenced was peripheral blood. Receptor source: a man aged 45-60 years who had recovered from COVID-19.

The gene calls are TRBV28 and TRBJ2-5, with D possibly being TRBD2 (5 bases). This CDR3 has 16 residues. Trimming left V 3 bases short and J 1 base short, with 15 bases between. From germline, CDR1 is MDHEN and CDR2 SYDVKM. This CDR3 reads CASSFPPGEIQETQYF. The CDR3 DNA follows: TGTGCCAGCAGTTTCCCGCCCGGGGAGATCCAAGAGACCCAGTACTTC. The full variable domain, completed using reference TRBV28 and TRBJ2-5, is DVKVTQSSRYLVKRTGEKVFLECVQDMDHENMFWYRQDPGLGLRLIYFSYDVKMKEKGDIPEGYSVSREKKERFSLILESASTNQTSMYLCASSFPPGEIQETQYFGPGTRLLVL.

This chain joins TRBV19 and TRBJ2-1; TRBD1 matches 7 bases. After removal of 6 bases from V and 2 bases from J, the junction contained 7 bases not matched to a gene. The CDR3 totals 15 residues. The germline CDR1 and CDR2 sequences are LNHDA and SQIVND (reference sequence). The CDR3 here is CASSNPGQTYNEQFF. The CDR3 DNA reads as TGTGCCAGTAGCAACCCGGGACAGACCTACAATGAGCAGTTCTTC. The variable domain in full, with the rest retrieved from reference TRBV19 and TRBJ2-1, is DGGITQSPKYLFRKEGQNVTLSCEQNLNHDAMYWYRQDPGQGLRLIYYSQIVNDFQKGDIAEGYSVSREKKESFPLTVTSAQKNPTAFYLCASSNPGQTYNEQFFGPGTRLTVL.

V gene TRBV18 combines with J gene TRBJ1-5; tentative D call: TRBD1 (5 bases). V gave up 5 bases and J gave up 6 bases, with 17 bases separating them. The CDR3 has 15 amino acids. Germline CDR1 and CDR2: KGHSH and LQKENI. The CDR3 sequence: CASSDQLGEAQPQHF. In DNA, the CDR3 is TGTGCCAGCTCAGACCAGTTAGGGGAGGCTCAGCCCCAGCATTTT.

The J gene is TRBJ1-1, the V gene TRBV6-5; D is possibly TRBD1 (6 bases). Looked up from germline, CDR1 is MNHEY and CDR2 is SVGAGI. The CDR3 has 16 residues. V lost 2 bases, J lost 5 bases, and 18 bases lay in between. CDR3 coding DNA: TGTGCCAGCAGTTACGGGGCAGGGGTTAGAGGGACTGAAGCTTTCTTT. Translating gives CASSYGAGVRGTEAFF.

The V gene is TRBV11-3, the J gene TRBJ2-1; 8 nucleotides line up with TRBD2. Germline-derived CDR1 and CDR2 are SGHNT and YENEEA. The CDR3 is 13 amino acids. V gave up 5 bases and J gave up 7 bases; unmatched junction bases: 4. The CDR3 nucleotides are TGTGCCAGCAGCCGGGGGGGCAGGAATGAGCAGTTCTTC. Translating gives CASSRGGRNEQFF.

The chain carries TRBV6-5 and TRBJ2-7, with TRBD1 as a possible D gene (6 bases). This CDR3 contains 14 residues. V was pared by 4 bases and J by 1 base, with 11 bases between. Germline V gene data show CDR1 as MNHEY and CDR2 as SVGAGI. CDR3 coding DNA: TGTGCCAGCAGTTTCGACAGGTCTTCCTACGAGCAGTACTTC. This codes for CASSFDRSSYEQYF.

A remark on this clone: This CDR3 is also generated by other DNA sequences in the sample. The rearrangement links TRBV6-5 to TRBJ2-2, with 7 nucleotides matching TRBD1. CDR3 length equals 15 residues. Germline CDR1 reads MNHEY; CDR2 reads SVGAGI. With 7 bases clipped from V and 0 bases from J, the junction kept 5 bases outside the gene matches. The CDR3 region has the DNA TGTGCCAGCACCCCGGGACAGCCGAACACCGGGGAGCTGTTTTTT. Translated, it gives CASTPGQPNTGELFF.

This clone has just a few counts. The V and J genes are TRBV3-1 (or the pseudogene TRBV3-2) and TRBJ1-6; TRBD1 is a possible D gene (5 bases). Germline V gives CDR1 LGHDT, CDR2 YNNKEL (reference sequence). V lost 0 bases and J lost 6, with 12 bases in between. This CDR3 is built from 16 residues. This CDR3 reads CASSQEGRVSNSPLHF. DNA of the CDR3: TGTGCCAGCAGCCAAGAGGGCAGGGTTTCTAATTCACCCCTCCACTTT.

J is TRBJ1-5 and V is TRBV6-6; D ambiguous. Trimming cost V 4 bases and J 2 bases, with 15 bases left between them. The CDR3 covers 16 residues. Germline V CDR1 and CDR2: MNHNY, SVGAGI (reference sequence). The CDR3 sequence is CASSFRQRGRNQPQHF. CDR3 bases: TGTGCCAGCAGTTTCCGGCAAAGAGGCCGCAATCAGCCCCAGCATTTT.

The rearrangement uses TRBV7-7 and TRBJ2-5, with D possibly matching TRBD2 (7 bases). The ends were cut back, 5 bases at V and 4 bases at J, with 14 bases in the middle. Germline V lookup: CDR1 SSHAT, CDR2 FNYEAQ (reference sequence). This CDR3 is 14 amino acids long. The CDR3 protein is CASSKTGRGETQYF. In nucleotides, the CDR3 is TGTGCCAGCAGCAAAACAGGGAGGGGAGAGACCCAGTACTTC. The variable domain in full, completed from reference TRBV7-7 and TRBJ2-5, reads GAGVSQSPRYKVTKRGQDVTLRCDPISSHATLYWYQQALGQGPEFLTYFNYEAQPDKSGLPSDRFSAERPEGSISTLTIQRTEQRDSAMYRCASSKTGRGETQYFGPGTRLLVL.

This clone was picked up a small number of times. The V call is TRBV28, the J call TRBJ2-3, with TRBD2 matching over 14 bases. V lost 5 bases to trimming and J lost 3 bases; unmatched junction nucleotides: 10. There are 18 residues in the CDR3. Germline loops: CDR1 MDHEN, CDR2 SYDVKM. The DNA of the CDR3 is TGTGCCAGCAGTGGAGTGCGGGGACTAGCGGGAGCGACAGATACGCAGTATTTT. This encodes CASSGVRGLAGATDTQYF.

This clone was seen only a few times. The chain couples TRBV19 to TRBJ1-1; 11 positions agree with TRBD1. Germline V gene data show CDR1 as LNHDA and CDR2 as SQIVND (reference sequence). The CDR3 consists of 14 residues. V dropped 5 bases and J dropped 8; count of bases not matched to a gene: 7. The CDR3 loop reads CASSAWDRGNEAFF. CDR3 DNA: TGTGCCAGTAGTGCTTGGGACAGGGGGAACGAAGCTTTCTTT. The variable domain in full, with the rest retrieved from reference TRBV19 and TRBJ1-1, is DGGITQSPKYLFRKEGQNVTLSCEQNLNHDAMYWYRQDPGQGLRLIYYSQIVNDFQKGDIAEGYSVSREKKESFPLTVTSAQKNPTAFYLCASSAWDRGNEAFFGQGTRLTVV.

The chain joins TRBV10-2 to TRBJ2-1; 7 positions agree with TRBD2. Trimming removed 6 bases from V and 1 base from J; junction bases left unmatched: 9. The CDR3 is made up of 16 amino acids. Germline V lookup: CDR1 WSHSY, CDR2 SAAADI. CDR3 DNA: TGCGCCAGCAGCTCCCCGACTAGCAGGTCCTACAATGAGCAGTTCTTC. It yields the protein CASSSPTSRSYNEQFF.

The V and J genes are TRBV6-5 and TRBJ2-1, with 12 bases lining up with TRBD1. V dropped 5 bases and J dropped 8; count of bases not matched to a gene: 7. Germline V CDR1 and CDR2: MNHEY, SVGAGI. The CDR3 consists of 15 residues. In DNA, the CDR3 is TGTGCCAGCAGTAAGGGGACAGGGGGCGGCGATGAGCAGTTCTTC. Translating gives CASSKGTGGGDEQFF.

J is TRBJ1-5 and V is TRBV6-5, with 8 bases fitting TRBD1. The CDR3 extends over 15 amino acids. The V gene end was trimmed by 4 bases and the J gene end by 1 base; junction bases not matched to a gene: 3. Germline CDR1 and CDR2: MNHEY and SVGAGI. The chain's CDR3 is CASSSGGWSNQPQHF. For the CDR3, the DNA is TGTGCCAGCAGTTCAGGGGGCTGGAGCAATCAGCCCCAGCATTTT.

This rearrangement joins TRBV18 to TRBJ2-1, with 9 positions matching TRBD1. CDR1 and CDR2 from the germline V gene are KGHSH and LQKENI. V gave up 1 base and J gave up 3 bases; unmatched junction bases: 1. The CDR3 length is 15 residues. CDR3 nucleotide sequence: TGTGCCAGCTCACCACGGGGACAGGGCTACAATGAGCAGTTCTTC. This gives the protein CASSPRGQGYNEQFF.

This chain joins TRBV24-1 and TRBJ2-1; 7 nucleotides match TRBD2. In germline, CDR1 is KGHDR, CDR2 SFDVKD. V dropped 3 bases and J dropped 11; count of bases not matched to a gene: 3. The CDR3 is made up of 12 amino acids. The CDR3 sequence: CATSDAGLKQFF. CDR3 nucleotides: TGTGCCACCAGTGATGCGGGACTAAAGCAGTTCTTC.

The rearrangement links TRBV18 to TRBJ2-7, with 11 bases matching TRBD1. The V gene's germline CDR1 is KGHSH and CDR2 LQKENI. This CDR3 spans 16 amino acids. The ends lost 3 bases at V and 2 bases at J; junction bases unmatched: 6. CDR3 coding DNA: TGTGCCAGCTCACCCCAACCGGGACAGGGGGCCTACGAGCAGTACTTC. This translates into CASSPQPGQGAYEQYF.

In this sample, this clone turned up once. V gene TRBV28 combines with J gene TRBJ1-5, with D possibly being TRBD1 (5 bases). CDR3 length: 17 amino acids. Per germline, CDR1 MDHEN and CDR2 SYDVKM. Trimming removed 1 base at V and 0 bases at J, with 13 bases between. As DNA, the CDR3 is TGTGCCAGCAGTTTATCTGGCAGGGTGTATAGCAATCAGCCCCAGCATTTT. Its translation: CASSLSGRVYSNQPQHF.